Listed below are T cell receptor beta chains from one sample, sequenced in a study of T cells in Graves' hyperthyroidism and ophthalmopathy. MiXCR, run by TCRdb on the multiplex PCR reads, gives a single entry per CDR3 protein. The data contain fewer than 600,000 distinct CDR3 sequences, 12% to 15% of them singletons. The sequenced sample was blood. These receptors originate from a woman in her thirties or forties with Graves' hyperthyroidism. CDR3s include the opening cysteine and the closing phenylalanine or tryptophan. The D gene is left open where the match is weak. Size is omitted from some rows. Given values are once, few, many or a class for expanded clones.

CDR3: CASRTTLGARADTQYF
DNA: TGTGCCAGCAGGACCACTTTGGGCGCGAGGGCAGATACGCAGTATTTT
D: -
size: many
V: TRBV5-8
J: TRBJ2-3

CDR3: CASRAGTSAYNEQFF
DNA: TGTGCCAGCAGAGCCGGGACTAGCGCATACAATGAGCAGTTCTTC
D: TRBD2
size: many
V: TRBV28
J: TRBJ2-1

CDR3: CASSPAGGLLQFF
DNA: TGTGCCAGCAGCCCCGCGGGAGGACTTCTACAGTTCTTC
D: TRBD2
size: many
V: TRBV3-1
J: TRBJ2-1

CDR3: CSATFPGSPASTGKLFF
DNA: TGCAGTGCTACCTTCCCCGGGAGTCCCGCGAGCACCGGGAAGCTGTTTTTT
D: -
size: -
V: TRBV20-1
J: TRBJ2-2

CDR3: CASSFQPGDTGELFF
DNA: TGTGCCAGCAGCTTCCAGCCAGGGGACACCGGGGAGCTGTTTTTT
D: -
size: few
V: TRBV5-8
J: TRBJ2-2

CDR3: CASSRRGPNQPQHF
DNA: TGTGCCAGCAGCCGACGGGGCCCAAATCAGCCCCAGCATTTT
D: -
size: many
V: TRBV12-3/TRBV12-4
J: TRBJ1-5

CDR3: CAISEGLARETQYF
DNA: TGTGCCATCAGTGAAGGACTAGCCAGAGAGACCCAGTACTTC
D: TRBD2
size: many
V: TRBV10-3
J: TRBJ2-5

CDR3: CAIRTSGSQETQYF
DNA: TGTGCCATCCGGACTAGCGGGAGCCAAGAGACCCAGTACTTC
D: TRBD2
size: -
V: TRBV12-3/TRBV12-4
J: TRBJ2-5

CDR3: CASSLSTSSYNEQFF
DNA: TGTGCCAGCAGCTTAAGCACAAGCTCCTACAATGAGCAGTTCTTC
D: -
size: many
V: TRBV7-2
J: TRBJ2-1

CDR3: CASSEGRMNTEAFF
DNA: TGTGCCAGCAGTGAGGGACGGATGAACACTGAAGCTTTCTTT
D: -
size: many
V: TRBV2
J: TRBJ1-1

CDR3: CSSDGNYGYTF
DNA: TGCAGTTCGGACGGTAACTATGGCTACACCTTC
D: -
size: -
V: TRBV20-1
J: TRBJ1-2

CDR3: CASSTHQGGETQYF
DNA: TGTGCCAGCAGCACTCACCAGGGAGGTGAGACCCAGTACTTC
D: -
size: few
V: TRBV11-2
J: TRBJ2-5

CDR3: CASTLYFLGQGRFGANVLTF
DNA: TGTGCCAGCACCCTTTATTTTTTGGGACAGGGAAGATTTGGGGCCAACGTCCTGACTTTC
D: TRBD1
size: many
V: TRBV12-3/TRBV12-4
J: TRBJ2-6

CDR3: CSASYRGRTNEKLFF
DNA: TGCAGTGCTAGCTACAGGGGGCGGACTAATGAAAAACTGTTTTTT
D: TRBD1
size: -
V: TRBV20-1
J: TRBJ1-4

CDR3: CASRTQGGGEKLFF
DNA: TGTGCCAGCAGAACACAGGGGGGCGGTGAAAAACTGTTTTTT
D: TRBD1
size: -
V: TRBV28
J: TRBJ1-4

CDR3: CASSRGTVDRSPLHF
DNA: TGTGCCAGCTCGCGCGGGACGGTCGATCGGTCACCCCTCCACTTT
D: -
size: many
V: TRBV18
J: TRBJ1-6

CDR3: CASILSTSGNGYTF
DNA: TGTGCCAGCATCCTTTCTACGTCCGGGAATGGCTACACCTTC
D: -
size: few
V: TRBV7-9
J: TRBJ1-2

CDR3: CASSQDSSGYEQYF
DNA: TGTGCCAGCAGCCAAGATAGCAGCGGCTACGAGCAGTACTTC
D: -
size: many
V: TRBV4-2
J: TRBJ2-7

CDR3: CASSSSGTRGLNEQFF
DNA: TGTGCCAGCAGTTCGTCCGGGACTAGGGGCCTCAATGAGCAGTTCTTC
D: TRBD2
size: -
V: TRBV6-2/TRBV6-3
J: TRBJ2-1

CDR3: CASSLPGLYEQFF
DNA: TGTGCCAGCAGTTTACCGGGACTCTATGAGCAGTTCTTC
D: -
size: many
V: TRBV27
J: TRBJ2-1

CDR3: CASSLKGVETQYF
DNA: TGTGCCAGCAGCTTAAAGGGAGTGGAGACCCAGTACTTC
D: -
size: many
V: TRBV7-9
J: TRBJ2-5

CDR3: CASSLDALGLGGKAYEQYF
DNA: TGCGCCAGCAGCTTGGATGCTTTGGGTTTAGGGGGGAAGGCGTACGAGCAGTACTTC
D: -
size: many
V: TRBV5-1
J: TRBJ2-7

CDR3: CAWSRAGVWTGELFF
DNA: TGTGCCTGGAGCAGGGCGGGAGTTTGGACCGGGGAGCTGTTTTTT
D: TRBD2
size: many
V: TRBV30
J: TRBJ2-2

CDR3: CASSYRDSTTDTQYF
DNA: TGTGCCAGCAGCTACCGGGACAGCACCACAGATACGCAGTATTTT
D: TRBD1
size: many
V: TRBV7-9
J: TRBJ2-3

CDR3: CAWSGGTDTQYF
DNA: TGTGCCTGGAGTGGCGGCACAGATACGCAGTATTTT
D: -
size: many
V: TRBV30
J: TRBJ2-3

CDR3: CSAREEAGREKLFF
DNA: TGCAGTGCTAGAGAGGAGGCAGGGCGGGAAAAACTGTTTTTT
D: -
size: -
V: TRBV20-1
J: TRBJ1-4

CDR3: CSVSYFNYGYTF
DNA: TGCAGCGTCTCTTACTTTAACTATGGCTACACCTTC
D: -
size: -
V: TRBV29-1
J: TRBJ1-2

CDR3: CASSWVPTSGSSYNEQFF
DNA: TGCGCCAGCAGCTGGGTCCCGACTAGCGGGAGTTCCTACAATGAGCAGTTCTTC
D: TRBD2
size: -
V: TRBV5-1
J: TRBJ2-1

CDR3: CASNSLAGAYNEQFF
DNA: TGTGCCAGCAACTCATTAGCGGGAGCGTACAATGAGCAGTTCTTC
D: TRBD2
size: many
V: TRBV27
J: TRBJ2-1

CDR3: CASREDYNNEQFF
DNA: TGTGCCAGCAGGGAAGACTATAACAATGAGCAGTTCTTC
D: -
size: -
V: TRBV2
J: TRBJ2-1

CDR3: CASSFLQLWGPNEQFF
DNA: TGTGCCAGCAGTTTTCTCCAGCTCTGGGGGCCAAATGAGCAGTTCTTC
D: -
size: many
V: TRBV28
J: TRBJ2-1

CDR3: CASSDTPSGGYNNEQFF
DNA: TGCGCCAGCAGTGATACGCCTAGCGGAGGCTATAACAATGAGCAGTTCTTC
D: TRBD2
size: -
V: TRBV10-2
J: TRBJ2-1

CDR3: CASSLNINYGYTF
DNA: TGTGCCAGCAGTTTGAACATCAACTATGGCTACACCTTC
D: -
size: -
V: TRBV12-3/TRBV12-4
J: TRBJ1-2

CDR3: CASSPLAGGTNTGELFF
DNA: TGTGCCAGCAGCCCGCTAGCGGGAGGTACGAACACCGGGGAGCTGTTTTTT
D: TRBD2
size: few
V: TRBV11-3
J: TRBJ2-2

CDR3: CASSTSSGAGETQYF
DNA: TGTGCCAGCAGCACGTCTAGCGGGGCGGGAGAGACCCAGTACTTC
D: TRBD2
size: many
V: TRBV3-1
J: TRBJ2-5

CDR3: CASSWDSSGANVLTF
DNA: TGTGCCAGCAGCTGGGACAGTTCTGGGGCCAACGTCCTGACTTTC
D: TRBD1
size: -
V: TRBV7-9
J: TRBJ2-6

CDR3: CATSDLGGQGNEQFF
DNA: TGTGCCACCAGTGATTTAGGGGGCCAAGGCAATGAGCAGTTCTTC
D: TRBD1
size: many
V: TRBV24-1
J: TRBJ2-1

CDR3: CSARGISSPLHF
DNA: TGCAGTGCTAGAGGGATCTCGTCACCCCTCCACTTT
D: -
size: -
V: TRBV20-1
J: TRBJ1-6

CDR3: CASSLPGTSGRPDNEQFF
DNA: TGTGCCAGCAGCTTACCCGGGACTAGCGGGAGGCCTGACAATGAGCAGTTCTTC
D: TRBD2
size: many
V: TRBV7-9
J: TRBJ2-1

CDR3: CASSETPSGRVGDEQFF
DNA: TGTGCCAGCAGTGAAACGCCGAGCGGGAGGGTTGGCGATGAGCAGTTCTTC
D: TRBD2
size: few
V: TRBV25-1
J: TRBJ2-1

CDR3: CASSHEWDTGELFF
DNA: TGTGCCAGCAGCCATGAGTGGGACACCGGGGAGCTGTTTTTT
D: -
size: few
V: TRBV5-4
J: TRBJ2-2

CDR3: CASSSQYGYTF
DNA: TGTGCCAGCAGTTCCCAGTATGGCTACACCTTC
D: -
size: many
V: TRBV28
J: TRBJ1-2

CDR3: CASSLMGTEDEKLFF
DNA: TGTGCCAGCAGTTTAATGGGGACAGAAGACGAAAAACTGTTTTTT
D: TRBD1
size: many
V: TRBV28
J: TRBJ1-4

CDR3: CASSFGLAGIDEQFF
DNA: TGTGCCAGCAGCTTCGGACTAGCGGGAATCGATGAGCAGTTCTTC
D: TRBD2
size: many
V: TRBV7-2
J: TRBJ2-1

CDR3: CASSSGTSGQETQYF
DNA: TGTGCCAGCAGCTCCGGGACTAGCGGACAAGAGACCCAGTACTTC
D: TRBD2
size: many
V: TRBV5-5
J: TRBJ2-5

CDR3: CASSAGQALGGYTF
DNA: TGTGCCAGCAGCGCGGGACAGGCCCTAGGGGGCTACACCTTC
D: TRBD1
size: -
V: TRBV9
J: TRBJ1-2

CDR3: CSASIRGRGGGANVLTF
DNA: TGCAGTGCTAGTATCAGGGGGCGCGGTGGTGGGGCCAACGTCCTGACTTTC
D: TRBD1
size: few
V: TRBV20-1
J: TRBJ2-6

CDR3: CASSQAPEKLFF
DNA: TGTGCCAGCAGCCAAGCACCTGAAAAACTGTTTTTT
D: -
size: -
V: TRBV3-1
J: TRBJ1-4